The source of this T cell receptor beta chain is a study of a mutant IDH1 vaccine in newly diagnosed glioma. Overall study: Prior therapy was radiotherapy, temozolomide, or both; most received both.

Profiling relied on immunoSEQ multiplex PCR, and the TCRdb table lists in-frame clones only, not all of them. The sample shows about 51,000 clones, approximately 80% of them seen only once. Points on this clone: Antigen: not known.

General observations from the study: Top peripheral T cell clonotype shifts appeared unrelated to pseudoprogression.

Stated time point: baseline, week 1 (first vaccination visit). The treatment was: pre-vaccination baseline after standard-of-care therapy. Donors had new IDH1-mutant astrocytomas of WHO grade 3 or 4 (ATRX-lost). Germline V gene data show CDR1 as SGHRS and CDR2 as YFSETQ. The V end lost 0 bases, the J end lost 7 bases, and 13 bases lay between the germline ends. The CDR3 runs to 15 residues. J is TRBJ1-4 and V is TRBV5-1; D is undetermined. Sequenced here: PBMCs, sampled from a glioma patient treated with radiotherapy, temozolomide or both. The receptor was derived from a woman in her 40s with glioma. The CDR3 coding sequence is TGCGCCAGCAGCTTGGCCCCGGGAGGAGCTGAAAAACTGTTTTTT. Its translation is CASSLAPGGAEKLFF.